One and the same sample provided the 26 T cell receptor beta chains below, sequenced in a study of T cell clonotyping in hematopoietic cell transplantation. The method was immunoSEQ multiplex PCR; TCRdb's version includes in-frame clones alone and lacks a portion of them. The data contain more than 65,000 clones, over 90% of them singletons. Sequenced sample: peripheral blood mononuclear cells. The receptors shown here come from a middle-aged man in good health. Some clones in this sample may be carry-over from other donors' samples.

The chain joins TRBV7-8 to TRBJ1-5, with D possibly TRBD1 on 5 matching bases. Germline V gene data show CDR1 as SGHVS and CDR2 as FQNEAQ. Trimming pared 3 bases from V and 7 bases from J, leaving 13 bases between. The CDR3 has 14 amino acids. CDR3 nucleotide sequence: TGTGCCAGCAGCTTGAGTGGAGGGGAACAGCCCCAGCATTTT. It is translated as CASSLSGGEQPQHF.

The chain combines TRBV7-2 with TRBJ1-4, with D unclear. Deletions cut 1 base from V and 4 bases from J, with 7 bases between. The CDR3 length is 14 residues. Germline lookup yields CDR1 SGHTA and CDR2 FQGNSA. The CDR3 nucleotides are TGTGCCAGCAGCTTAGGCCGTAATAATGAAAAACTGTTTTTT. Translated: CASSLGRNNEKLFF.

This chain links TRBV2 with TRBJ2-7; possible D gene TRBD1, 6 bases. The CDR3 has 16 amino acids. Trimming shortened V by 6 bases and J by 6 bases, and 24 bases separated the two germline ends. From germline, CDR1 is SNHLY and CDR2 FYNNEI. The CDR3 DNA reads as TGTGCCAGCAGGTATACGGTACGGGACACTTCACGCGAGCAGTACTTC. This translates into CASRYTVRDTSREQYF.

CDR3 sequence: CASSLGQTYNEQFF. CDR3 nucleotide sequence: TGTGCCAGCAGCTTAGGGCAAACCTACAATGAGCAGTTCTTC. The J gene is TRBJ2-1, the V gene TRBV7-8; no clear D gene. V dropped 1 base and J dropped 2 bases, with 6 bases sitting between them. The CDR3 runs to 14 residues. Germline CDR1 is SGHVS and CDR2 is FQNEAQ.

This clone was seen only a few times. The V and J genes are TRBV9 and TRBJ2-5; D remains ambiguous. Trimming removed 2 bases from V and 5 bases from J, with 13 bases in between. This CDR3 has 14 amino acids. CDR1 and CDR2 (germline): SGDLS, YYNGEE. In DNA form, the CDR3 reads TGTGCCAGCAGCGTTAGCCCCGCAGGCGAGACCCAGTACTTC. It is translated as CASSVSPAGETQYF.

In its sample, this clone was seen once. The chain combines TRBV7-2 with TRBJ1-2; D is possibly TRBD1 (5 bases). This CDR3 has 13 residues. Germline CDR1 reads SGHTA; CDR2 reads FQGNSA. Trimming removed 1 base at V and 10 bases at J, with 13 bases between. The CDR3 DNA sequence: TGTGCCAGCAGCTTAGAGCTCGGGGACTTCTACACCTTC. This translates into CASSLELGDFYTF. The complete variable domain, with remaining parts taken from reference TRBV7-2 and TRBJ1-2, reads GAGVSQSPSNKVTEKGKDVELRCDPISGHTALYWYRQSLGQGLEFLIYFQGNSAPDKSGLPSDRFSAERTGGSVSTLTIQRTQQEDSAVYLCASSLELGDFYTFGSGTRLTVV.

The CDR3 loop reads CASSRPRGRNNEKLFF. CDR3 nucleotides: TGTGCCAGCAGCCGACCCCGGGGGAGAAACAATGAAAAACTGTTTTTT. The V call is TRBV2, the J call TRBJ1-4, with D maybe TRBD1 (5 bases). The CDR3 covers 16 residues. The ends were cut back, 6 bases at V and 5 bases at J, with 19 bases in the middle. Germline CDR1 reads SNHLY; CDR2 reads FYNNEI. Looking up the rest from reference TRBV2 and TRBJ1-4 gives the full variable domain: EPEVTQTPSHQVTQMGQEVILRCVPISNHLYFYWYRQILGQKVEFLVSFYNNEISEKSEIFDDQFSVERPDGSNFTLKIRSTKLEDSAMYFCASSRPRGRNNEKLFFGSGTQLSVL.

This clone has a single count. The chain has TRBV6-6 and TRBJ1-2; 7 bases fit TRBD1. V lost 5 bases and J lost 5; bases outside the gene matches: 8. The CDR3 is made up of 14 amino acids. The germline V gene encodes CDR1 MNHNY and CDR2 SVGAGI (reference sequence). CDR3 sequence: CASSKTGEGYGYTF. The CDR3 region has the DNA TGTGCCAGCAGTAAAACAGGGGAGGGGTATGGCTACACCTTC.

The chain combines TRBV5-6 with TRBJ1-1; tentative D call: TRBD1 (5 bases). The CDR3 extends over 14 amino acids. V gave up 6 bases and J gave up 3 bases, with 15 bases separating them. Germline CDR1 and CDR2: SGHDT and YYEEEE. The CDR3 DNA follows: TGTGCCAGCACCAGAGGGCGCAGGGACACTGAAGCTTTCTTT. The encoded protein is CASTRGRRDTEAFF. Drawing the rest from reference TRBV5-6 and TRBJ1-1, the complete variable domain is DAGVTQSPTHLIKTRGQQVTLRCSPKSGHDTVSWYQQALGQGPQFIFQYYEEEERQRGNFPDRFSGHQFPNYSSELNVNALLLGDSALYLCASTRGRRDTEAFFGQGTRLTVV.

The chain couples TRBV9 to TRBJ2-7; 7 bases agree with TRBD1. Germline V gene sequence: CDR1 SGDLS, CDR2 YYNGEE. There are 14 residues in the CDR3. V lost 4 bases and J lost 5; bases outside the gene matches: 9. CDR3 residues: CASSPQTGIHEQYF. CDR3 bases: TGTGCCAGCAGCCCCCAGACAGGGATCCACGAGCAGTACTTC.

The chain uses TRBV29-1 and TRBJ1-1, with D tentatively TRBD1 (5 bases). Trimming shortened V by 7 bases and J by 4 bases, and 10 bases separated the two germline ends. The CDR3 is made up of 11 amino acids. Germline CDR1 is SQVTM and CDR2 is ANQGSEA. CDR3 residues: CSARDSTEAFF. The CDR3 DNA follows: TGCAGCGCCCGCGACAGCACTGAAGCTTTCTTT.

The chain recombines TRBV19 with TRBJ1-2; tentatively, D is TRBD1 (6 bases). V shed 4 bases and J shed 0 bases, with 15 bases lying between them. This CDR3 is 16 amino acids long. Germline assignment: CDR1 LNHDA and CDR2 SQIVND (reference sequence). CDR3 sequence (DNA): TGTGCCAGTAGTAGAGACAGGCTGCGGGCTAACTATGGCTACACCTTC. Translation: CASSRDRLRANYGYTF.

The chain carries TRBV27 and TRBJ2-7; D may match TRBD1 or TRBD2 (6 bases each). The V end lost 4 bases, the J end lost 1 base, and 11 bases lay between the germline ends. The CDR3 length is 14 residues. CDR1 MNHEY and CDR2 SMNVEV come from the germline V gene (reference sequence). CDR3 coding DNA: TGTGCCAGCAGTTCTGAGGGGGGATCCTACGAGCAGTACTTC. Translating gives CASSSEGGSYEQYF.

V is TRBV7-9 and J is TRBJ2-7; D might be TRBD2 (6 bases). CDR1 and CDR2 from the germline V gene are SEHNR and FQNEAQ (reference sequence). The CDR3 length is 15 residues. V lost 1 base and J lost 1, with 11 bases in between. The CDR3 sequence: CASSLGAGTSYEQYF. For the CDR3, the DNA is TGTGCCAGCAGCTTAGGCGCCGGGACTTCCTACGAGCAGTACTTC.

This chain joins TRBV6-5 and TRBJ1-1; 8 bases agree with TRBD1. V lost 6 bases and J lost 3; bases outside the gene matches: 3. CDR3 size: 13 residues. Germline V gene sequence: CDR1 MNHEY, CDR2 SVGAGI. The CDR3 nucleotides read TGTGCCAGCAGCCACAGGGGGGACACTGAAGCTTTCTTT. This gives the protein CASSHRGDTEAFF.

The chain joins TRBV7-9 to TRBJ2-2; 12 bases line up with TRBD2. Germline-derived CDR1 and CDR2 are SEHNR and FQNEAQ (reference sequence). The CDR3 loop spans 18 amino acids. V gave up 3 bases and J gave up 0 bases; unmatched junction bases: 5. The CDR3 is CASSFTSGGYTNTGELFF. In DNA form, the CDR3 reads TGTGCCAGCAGCTTTACTAGCGGGGGGTATACGAACACCGGGGAGCTGTTTTTT.

Written as DNA, the CDR3 is TGTGCCAGCAGCTCCCCGGCGGGGCCCTACGAGCAGTACTTC. This sequence encodes CASSSPAGPYEQYF. The chain is built from TRBV11-2 and TRBJ2-7; a possible D gene is TRBD2 (6 bases). V shed 4 bases and J shed 2 bases, with 12 bases lying between them. From germline, CDR1 is SGHAT and CDR2 FQNNGV. CDR3 length: 14 amino acids. The whole variable domain, remainder taken from reference TRBV11-2 and TRBJ2-7, is EAGVAQSPRYKIIEKRQSVAFWCNPISGHATLYWYQQILGQGPKLLIQFQNNGVVDDSQLPKDRFSAERLKGVDSTLKIQPAKLEDSAVYLCASSSPAGPYEQYFGPGTRLTVT.

This chain links TRBV2 with TRBJ2-7, with D unresolved. The CDR3 runs to 15 residues. The germline gives CDR1 SNHLY, CDR2 FYNNEI. Trimming pared 1 base from V and 0 bases from J, leaving 10 bases between. CDR3 DNA: TGTGCCAGCAGTGAAGGCCACCCCTACTCCTACGAGCAGTACTTC. It codes for CASSEGHPYSYEQYF.

The J gene is TRBJ1-1, the V gene TRBV6-1; the D is unclear. V lost 4 bases and J 1 base, leaving 7 bases between the germline ends. This CDR3 spans 13 amino acids. Germline assignment: CDR1 MNHNS and CDR2 SASEGT. The CDR3 coding sequence is TGTGCCAGCAGTGTGCTGGGGAACACTGAAGCTTTCTTT. Translation gives CASSVLGNTEAFF.

The rearrangement joins TRBV5-4 to TRBJ2-7; 7 positions agree with TRBD1. The CDR3 has 16 residues. Germline V CDR1 and CDR2: SGHNT, YYREEE (reference sequence). Trimming removed 1 base from V and 2 bases from J; junction bases left unmatched: 9. DNA for the CDR3: TGTGCCAGCAGCTTGAGGGGACAGATAACCACCTACGAGCAGTACTTC. This encodes CASSLRGQITTYEQYF.

This chain connects TRBV7-2 to TRBJ1-2; D remains ambiguous. This CDR3 is built from 13 residues. Trimming cost V 5 bases and J 5 bases, with 12 bases left between them. CDR1 SGHTA and CDR2 FQGNSA come from the germline V gene. The CDR3, as DNA: TGTGCCAGCAGCCCGATGGACGGGTATGGCTACACCTTC. Translating it yields CASSPMDGYGYTF. Based on the CDR3 plus reference TRBV7-2 and TRBJ1-2, the full variable domain is GAGVSQSPSNKVTEKGKDVELRCDPISGHTALYWYRQSLGQGLEFLIYFQGNSAPDKSGLPSDRFSAERTGGSVSTLTIQRTQQEDSAVYLCASSPMDGYGYTFGSGTRLTVV.

This clone has just one count. This chain connects TRBV7-9 to TRBJ1-1; 9 nucleotides align to TRBD1. This CDR3 is built from 16 residues. Germline trimming cut 1 base from V and 6 bases from J; bases unmatched to any gene: 9. CDR1 and CDR2 (germline): SEHNR, FQNEAQ (reference sequence). The CDR3 DNA follows: TGTGCCAGCAGCTTAGTTGAGGGACAGGGTTTGCCTGAAGCTTTCTTT. Amino acids: CASSLVEGQGLPEAFF.

V usage is TRBV19 and J usage is TRBJ1-4; TRBD1 might be the D (5 bases). Germline V gene sequence: CDR1 LNHDA, CDR2 SQIVND (reference sequence). The ends were cut back, 2 bases at V and 8 bases at J, with 15 bases in the middle. The CDR3 runs 15 residues. As DNA, the CDR3 is TGTGCCAGTAGTATATTGAAGGGACGGTCCGAAAAACTGTTTTTT. Translating gives CASSILKGRSEKLFF. Complete variable domain (other parts from reference TRBV19 and TRBJ1-4): DGGITQSPKYLFRKEGQNVTLSCEQNLNHDAMYWYRQDPGQGLRLIYYSQIVNDFQKGDIAEGYSVSREKKESFPLTVTSAQKNPTAFYLCASSILKGRSEKLFFGSGTQLSVL.

The genes are TRBV7-2 and TRBJ1-5; 7 bases agree with TRBD1. With 3 bases clipped from V and 5 bases from J, the junction kept 7 bases outside the gene matches. This CDR3 has 15 amino acids. Germline V lookup: CDR1 SGHTA, CDR2 FQGNSA. CDR3 sequence: CASSLGQPGDQPQHF. CDR3 bases: TGTGCCAGCAGCTTGGGACAGCCTGGGGATCAGCCCCAGCATTTT.

CDR3 coding DNA: TGTGCCAGCAGTCGGGGCATCAGCAATCAGCCCCAGCATTTT. Protein sequence: CASSRGISNQPQHF. The chain joins TRBV5-8 to TRBJ1-5; tentative D call: TRBD1 (5 bases). Germline CDR1 reads SGHTS; CDR2 reads YDEGEE. The V gene lost 5 bases and the J gene lost 1 base, with 10 bases spanning the gap. CDR3 size: 14 residues. Combining the CDR3 with reference TRBV5-8 and TRBJ1-5 gives the whole variable domain EAGVTQSPTHLIKTRGQQATLRCSPISGHTSVYWYQQALGLGLQFLLWYDEGEERNRGNFPPRFSGRQFPNYSSELNVNALELEDSALYLCASSRGISNQPQHFGDGTRLSIL.

The J gene is TRBJ2-2, the V gene TRBV5-4; unclear D gene. Germline loops: CDR1 SGHNT, CDR2 YYREEE (reference sequence). V was trimmed by 0 bases and J by 6 bases, leaving 15 bases between them. The CDR3 consists of 16 residues. CDR3 in amino acids: CASSLDLFRTAGELFF. CDR3 DNA sequence: TGTGCCAGCAGCTTGGATTTATTTAGGACCGCCGGGGAGCTGTTTTTT.